This entry features one T cell receptor (beta chain) sequence. The sample contains more than one DNA sequence encoding this CDR3. This sample was included in a study of cytomegalovirus exposure and HLA in healthy donors. CDR1 is SNHLY, CDR2 FYNNEI, per germline. This CDR3 region has 15 residues. With 2 bases removed from V and 2 bases from J, the gap between germline ends came to 13 bases. Donors were ostensibly healthy at sampling, although undocumented immune exposures were probable. Use of 60 Vbeta and 13 Jbeta primers characterized the PCR. The data were produced by immunoSEQ multiplex PCR, yet TCRdb's version contains in-frame clones alone and is incomplete. This sample has some 170,000 clones, with about 80% found just once.

The receptor was derived from a man under 40 in good health and CMV-seronegative. The chain has TRBV2 and TRBJ2-7; D unresolved. The sequencing input was PBMCs. The CDR3 sequence is CASSERLAETYEQYF. CDR3 nucleotides: TGTGCCAGCAGTGAAAGGCTCGCGGAAACCTACGAGCAGTACTTC.